This T cell receptor beta chain is drawn from a study of cytomegalovirus exposure and HLA in healthy donors. The PCR contained 60 Vbeta and 13 Jbeta primers. Profiled with immunoSEQ multiplex PCR; TCRdb holds only in-frame clones, not every one. The sample records about 200,000 clones, around four fifths being singletons. The CDR3 extends over 17 amino acids. The V and J ends lost 0 bases and 0 bases, in that order; junction bases with no gene match: 6. CDR1 and CDR2 from the germline V gene are SGDLS and YYNGEE. The specimen sequenced was PBMCs. The origin of this receptor is a male donor in good health and CMV-seronegative. The chain carries TRBV9 and TRBJ2-1; TRBD2 agrees at 7 bases. CDR3 sequence (DNA): TGTGCCAGCAGCGTAGCAATAGCGGGTATCTCCTACAATGAGCAGTTCTTC. It encodes CASSVAIAGISYNEQFF.